The rows below give T cell receptor beta chains drawn from one sample of a study of blood T cell repertoires in COVID-19. Only in-frame clones appear in the TCRdb table, and some are missing; sequencing was by immunoSEQ multiplex PCR. The table shows approximately 290,000 clones, with roughly 84% occurring only once. Sequenced: peripheral blood. These receptors came from a human donor with COVID-19, enrolled during active disease. The donor label of this sample is uncertain. Each CDR3 is given with its conserved first and last residue. Fields, in order: D gene, clone size, J gene, V gene, CDR3 protein, CDR3 DNA. A D gene is named only where the DNA matches it firmly. Not every row has a clone size; where given, it reads once, few, many or a size class.

TRBD1,.,TRBJ1-5,TRBV30,CAWSPPRGTAGYQPQHF,TGTGCCTGGAGTCCCCCCAGGGGGACGGCGGGGTATCAGCCCCAGCATTTT
TRBD2,.,TRBJ2-5,TRBV2,CASSGTSGRRGETQYF,TGTGCCAGCAGTGGGACTAGCGGGAGACGGGGGGAGACCCAGTACTTC
.,.,TRBJ1-1,TRBV5-8,CASSFFRGKGSNTEAFF,TGTGCCAGCAGCTTTTTTAGGGGGAAGGGATCGAACACTGAAGCTTTCTTT
TRBD2,.,TRBJ2-1,TRBV11-3,CASSFSGSPYNEQFF,TGTGCCAGCAGCTTTAGCGGGAGTCCGTACAATGAGCAGTTCTTC
TRBD1,.,TRBJ1-2,TRBV6-6,CASSGDRQGGGYTF,TGTGCCAGCAGTGGGGACAGGCAGGGTGGAGGCTACACCTTC
.,once,TRBJ2-3,TRBV3-1/TRBV3-2,CASSQGRGDTQYF,TGTGCCAGCAGCCAAGGCCGGGGGGATACGCAGTATTTT
.,.,TRBJ2-1,TRBV4-1,CASSPLWTQLNEQFF,TGCGCCAGCAGCCCCCTTTGGACTCAACTCAATGAGCAGTTCTTC
TRBD1,.,TRBJ1-1,TRBV28,CASRPTGTARKAFF,TGTGCCAGCAGACCTACCGGGACAGCGAGAAAAGCTTTCTTT
.,.,TRBJ1-1,TRBV12-3/TRBV12-4,CASSLVANTEAFF,TGTGCCAGCAGTTTAGTAGCGAACACTGAAGCTTTCTTT
.,.,TRBJ1-2,TRBV28,CASSSRMTGTYGYTF,TGTGCCAGCAGTTCTAGAATGACAGGCACATATGGCTACACCTTC
.,.,TRBJ1-2,TRBV24-1,CATSDGAGNYGYTF,TGTGCCACCAGTGATGGGGCCGGCAACTATGGCTACACCTTC
.,once,TRBJ1-4,TRBV21-1,CASNKGTGVEKLFF,TGTGCCAGCAACAAGGGGACAGGGGTTGAAAAACTGTTTTTT
.,few,TRBJ1-2,TRBV4-3,CASSQEDRPTDIYTF,TGCGCCAGCAGCCAAGAAGACAGGCCAACCGATATCTACACCTTC
TRBD1,.,TRBJ2-3,TRBV28,CASSRDREISGPSTDTQYF,TGTGCCAGCAGTCGGGACAGGGAAATTAGCGGGCCAAGCACAGATACGCAGTATTTT
.,.,TRBJ2-5,TRBV11-2,CASSSIRTAQYF,TGTGCCAGCAGCTCTATTCGGACAGCCCAGTACTTC
TRBD1,.,TRBJ2-7,TRBV27,CASRGFGTGTYEQYF,TGTGCCAGCAGGGGGTTCGGGACAGGGACTTACGAGCAGTACTTC
TRBD1,.,TRBJ2-7,TRBV10-3,CAISDSRQGEQYF,TGTGCCATCAGTGATTCCCGACAGGGCGAGCAGTACTTC
TRBD2,.,TRBJ2-3,TRBV5-1,CASSLKLAQTGDTQYF,TGCGCCAGCAGCTTAAAACTAGCGCAAACCGGAGATACGCAGTATTTT
TRBD2,few,TRBJ2-1,TRBV7-9,CASERELGNEQFF,TGTGCCAGTGAGCGGGAGCTGGGTAATGAGCAGTTCTTC
.,.,TRBJ1-1,TRBV30,CARQRGGTEAFF,TGTGCCCGTCAGAGGGGGGGAACTGAAGCTTTCTTT
.,.,TRBJ2-2,TRBV29-1,CSVELTGTGELFF,TGCAGCGTTGAATTGACAGGCACCGGGGAGCTGTTTTTT
.,.,TRBJ1-5,TRBV7-9,CASSPFSGPNQPQHF,TGTGCCAGCAGTCCATTCAGTGGGCCGAATCAGCCCCAGCATTTT
.,.,TRBJ1-6,TRBV7-8,CASSLAADSPLHF,TGTGCCAGCAGCTTAGCTGCAGATTCACCCCTCCACTTT
.,.,TRBJ1-4,TRBV5-1,CASSLSGRTNEKLFF,TGCGCCAGCAGCTTGTCTGGGAGAACTAATGAAAAACTGTTTTTT
.,.,TRBJ2-1,TRBV7-8,CASSQIGSFWQFF,TGTGCCAGCAGCCAGATTGGGAGTTTTTGGCAGTTCTTC
.,.,TRBJ1-1,TRBV30,CAWKRGEWTDNTEAFF,TGTGCCTGGAAAAGGGGCGAATGGACAGATAACACTGAAGCTTTCTTT
TRBD1,.,TRBJ1-4,TRBV5-6,CASSPMGQGKEKLFF,TGTGCCAGCAGCCCTATGGGACAGGGAAAGGAAAAACTGTTTTTT
.,.,TRBJ1-4,TRBV15,CATSRERGLNEKLFF,TGTGCCACCAGCAGAGAACGGGGGTTAAATGAAAAACTCTTTTTT
.,once,TRBJ2-5,TRBV10-1,CASSEAGVPEETQYF,TGCGCCAGCAGTGAGGCAGGCGTACCGGAAGAGACCCAGTACTTC
TRBD2,.,TRBJ2-3,TRBV7-8,CASSSERDHTDTQYF,TGTGCCAGCAGCAGCGAGCGGGACCACACAGATACGCAGTATTTT
TRBD2,.,TRBJ2-7,TRBV5-1,CASSGQREGWSREQYF,TGCGCCAGCAGCGGCCAGCGGGAGGGCTGGAGTCGTGAGCAGTACTTC
TRBD2,.,TRBJ2-1,TRBV3-1/TRBV3-2,CASSQDSGAYNEQFF,TGTGCCAGCAGCCAAGATAGCGGGGCCTACAATGAGCAGTTCTTC
.,.,TRBJ2-3,TRBV9,CASSVGSLGDTQYF,TGTGCCAGCAGCGTAGGTAGCCTCGGGGATACGCAGTATTTT
TRBD1,.,TRBJ1-1,TRBV11-1,CASSASDRGVNTEAFF,TGTGCCAGCAGCGCCTCGGACAGGGGTGTGAACACTGAAGCTTTCTTT
TRBD1,.,TRBJ1-6,TRBV6-2/TRBV6-3,CASSYGRGLGDNSPLHF,TGTGCCAGCAGTTACGGCAGGGGGCTGGGCGATAATTCACCCCTCCACTTT
.,.,TRBJ2-1,TRBV7-7,CASSRGTIGEQFF,TGTGCTAGCAGCCGCGGGACGATCGGGGAGCAGTTCTTC